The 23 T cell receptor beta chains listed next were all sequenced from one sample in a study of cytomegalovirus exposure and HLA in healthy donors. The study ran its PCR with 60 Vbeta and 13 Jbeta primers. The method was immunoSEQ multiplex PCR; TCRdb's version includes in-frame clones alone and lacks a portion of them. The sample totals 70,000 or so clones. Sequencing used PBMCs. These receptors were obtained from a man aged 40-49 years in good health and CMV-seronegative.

CDR3 loop: CASSQTRGQGQSGNTIYF. The CDR3 DNA is TGTGCCAGCAGCCAAACGCGGGGACAGGGTCAATCTGGAAACACCATATATTTT. The chain combines TRBV7-9 with TRBJ1-3; 9 bases match TRBD1. After removal of 5 bases from V and 1 base from J, the junction contained 12 bases not matched to a gene. The germline V gene has CDR1 SEHNR and CDR2 FQNEAQ (reference sequence). The CDR3 runs to 18 residues.

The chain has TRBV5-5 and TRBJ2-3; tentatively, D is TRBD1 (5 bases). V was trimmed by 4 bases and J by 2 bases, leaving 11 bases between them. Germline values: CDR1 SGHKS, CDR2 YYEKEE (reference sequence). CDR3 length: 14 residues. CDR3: CASSPRQNTDTQYF. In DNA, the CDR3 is TGTGCCAGCAGCCCGAGACAGAACACAGATACGCAGTATTTT.

CDR3 protein: CASSFLGAYEQYF. The DNA of the CDR3 is TGTGCCAGCAGCTTCCTGGGAGCCTACGAGCAGTACTTC. This chain joins TRBV7-2 and TRBJ2-7; D might be TRBD2 (5 bases). Germline V gene sequence: CDR1 SGHTA, CDR2 FQGNSA. Trimming pared 3 bases from V and 2 bases from J, leaving 8 bases between. This CDR3 has 13 residues.

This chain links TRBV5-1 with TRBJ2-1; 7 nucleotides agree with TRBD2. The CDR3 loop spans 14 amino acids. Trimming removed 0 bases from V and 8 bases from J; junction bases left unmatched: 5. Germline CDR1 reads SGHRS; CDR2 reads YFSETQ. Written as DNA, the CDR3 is TGCGCCAGCAGCTTGGTAACTAGCGTCTATGAGCAGTTCTTC. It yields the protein CASSLVTSVYEQFF.

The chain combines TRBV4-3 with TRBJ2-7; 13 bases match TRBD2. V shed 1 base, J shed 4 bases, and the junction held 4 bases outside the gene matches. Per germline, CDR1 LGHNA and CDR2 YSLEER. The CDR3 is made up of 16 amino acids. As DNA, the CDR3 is TGCGCCAGCAGCCAAGTTCGGACTAGCGGGAGTTACGAGCAGTACTTC. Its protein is CASSQVRTSGSYEQYF.

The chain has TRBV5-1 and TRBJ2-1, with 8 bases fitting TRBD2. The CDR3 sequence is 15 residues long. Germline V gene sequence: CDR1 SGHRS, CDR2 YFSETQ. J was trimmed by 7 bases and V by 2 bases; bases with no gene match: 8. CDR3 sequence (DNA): TGCGCCAGCAGCTTATTCGCGGGGGGAGGTAATGAGCAGTTCTTC. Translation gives CASSLFAGGGNEQFF.

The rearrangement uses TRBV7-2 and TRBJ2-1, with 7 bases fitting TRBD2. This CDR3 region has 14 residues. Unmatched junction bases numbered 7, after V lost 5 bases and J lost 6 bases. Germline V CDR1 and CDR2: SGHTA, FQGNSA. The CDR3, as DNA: TGTGCCAGCAGCCGGGACTACCGCACCAATGAGCAGTTCTTC. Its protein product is CASSRDYRTNEQFF.

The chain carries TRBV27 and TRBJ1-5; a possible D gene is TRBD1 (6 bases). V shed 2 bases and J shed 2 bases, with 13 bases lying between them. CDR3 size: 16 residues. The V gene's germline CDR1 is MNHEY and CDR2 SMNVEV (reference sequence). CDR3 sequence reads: CASSLVTGMGNQPQHF. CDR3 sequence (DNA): TGTGCCAGCAGTTTAGTTACAGGGATGGGCAATCAGCCCCAGCATTTT.

The CDR3 protein is CASSQVGSIIGRGKIYNEQFF. DNA for the CDR3: TGCGCCAGCAGCCAAGTTGGTTCGATAATTGGGCGGGGGAAGATATACAATGAGCAGTTCTTC. The chain has TRBV4-3 and TRBJ2-1; 7 bases fit TRBD2. CDR1 is LGHNA and CDR2 is YSLEER in the germline V gene. Trimming cost V 1 base and J 4 bases; bases outside gene matches: 22. The CDR3 sequence is 21 residues long.

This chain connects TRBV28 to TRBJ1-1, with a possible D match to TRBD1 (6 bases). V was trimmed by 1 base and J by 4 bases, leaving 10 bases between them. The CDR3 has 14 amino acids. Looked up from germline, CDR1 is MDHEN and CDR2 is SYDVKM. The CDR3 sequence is CASSLLGGGTEAFF. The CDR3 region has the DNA TGTGCCAGCAGTTTATTAGGGGGGGGCACTGAAGCTTTCTTT.

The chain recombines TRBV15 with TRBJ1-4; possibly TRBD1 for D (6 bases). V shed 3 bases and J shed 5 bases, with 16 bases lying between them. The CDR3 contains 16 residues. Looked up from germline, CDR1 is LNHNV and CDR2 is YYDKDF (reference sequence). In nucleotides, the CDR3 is TGTGCCACCAGCAGGGGAGGGACAAATAACAATGAAAAACTGTTTTTT. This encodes CATSRGGTNNNEKLFF.

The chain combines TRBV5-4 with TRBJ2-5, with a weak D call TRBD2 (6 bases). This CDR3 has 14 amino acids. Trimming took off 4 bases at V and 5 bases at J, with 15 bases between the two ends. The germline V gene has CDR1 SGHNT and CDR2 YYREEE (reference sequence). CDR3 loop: CASSPFGDSETQYF. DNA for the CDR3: TGTGCCAGCAGCCCCTTTGGGGACTCGGAGACCCAGTACTTC.

The CDR3, as DNA: TGTGCCAGCAGTTTAAGGACTAGCGGGAGGGCCCGGACCAATGAGCAGTTCTTC. It translates to CASSLRTSGRARTNEQFF. V usage is TRBV27 and J usage is TRBJ2-1, with 15 positions matching TRBD2. Germline loops: CDR1 MNHEY, CDR2 SMNVEV (reference sequence). CDR3 length: 18 amino acids. With 2 bases clipped from V and 6 bases from J, the junction kept 8 bases outside the gene matches.

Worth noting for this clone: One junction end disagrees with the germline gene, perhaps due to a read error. CDR3 protein: CSVERQASIDTQYF. The CDR3 DNA reads as TGCAGCGTTGAGAGACAGGCGAGCATAGATACGCAGTATTTT. The J gene is TRBJ2-3, the V gene TRBV29-1; perhaps TRBD1 as D (6 bases). The CDR3 runs to 14 residues. Per germline, CDR1 SQVTM and CDR2 ANQGSEA.

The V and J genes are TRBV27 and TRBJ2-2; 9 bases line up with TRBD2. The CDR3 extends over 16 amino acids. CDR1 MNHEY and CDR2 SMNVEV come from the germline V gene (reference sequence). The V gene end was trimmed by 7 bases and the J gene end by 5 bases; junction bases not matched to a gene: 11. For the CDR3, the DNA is TGTGCCAGCATGGGAGAAAGCGGGGGGTTAACCGGGGAGCTGTTTTTT. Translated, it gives CASMGESGGLTGELFF.

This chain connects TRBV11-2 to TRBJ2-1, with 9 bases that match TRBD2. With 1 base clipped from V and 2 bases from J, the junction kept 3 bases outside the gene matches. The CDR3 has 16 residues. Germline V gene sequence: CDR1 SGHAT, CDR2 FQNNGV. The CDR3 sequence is CASSLVAGGTYNEQFF. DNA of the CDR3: TGTGCCAGCAGCTTAGTGGCGGGAGGGACCTACAATGAGCAGTTCTTC.

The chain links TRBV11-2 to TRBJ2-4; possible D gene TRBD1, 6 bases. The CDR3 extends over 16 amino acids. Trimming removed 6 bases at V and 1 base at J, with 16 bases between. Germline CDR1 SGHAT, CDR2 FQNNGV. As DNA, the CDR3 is TGTGCCAGCAGGGTCCCGGGTACAGGGGCCAAAAACATTCAGTACTTC. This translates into CASRVPGTGAKNIQYF.

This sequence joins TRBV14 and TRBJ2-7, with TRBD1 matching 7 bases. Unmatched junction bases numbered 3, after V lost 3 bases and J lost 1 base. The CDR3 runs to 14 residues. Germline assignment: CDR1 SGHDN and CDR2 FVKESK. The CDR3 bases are TGTGCCAGCAGCCAGGGACAGACGTCCTACGAGCAGTACTTC. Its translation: CASSQGQTSYEQYF.

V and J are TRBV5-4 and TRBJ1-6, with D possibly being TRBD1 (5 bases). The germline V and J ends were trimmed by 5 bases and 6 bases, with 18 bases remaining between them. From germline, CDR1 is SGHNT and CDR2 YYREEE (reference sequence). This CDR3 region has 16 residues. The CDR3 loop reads CASRDQVGGFNSPLHF. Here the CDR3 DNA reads TGTGCCAGCAGAGACCAGGTCGGGGGGTTTAATTCACCCCTCCACTTT.

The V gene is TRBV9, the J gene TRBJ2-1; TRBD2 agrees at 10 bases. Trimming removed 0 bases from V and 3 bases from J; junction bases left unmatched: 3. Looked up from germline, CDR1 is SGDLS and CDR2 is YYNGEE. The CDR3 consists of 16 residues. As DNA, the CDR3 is TGTGCCAGCAGCGTAGCACTAGCGGGGATCTACAATGAGCAGTTCTTC. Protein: CASSVALAGIYNEQFF.

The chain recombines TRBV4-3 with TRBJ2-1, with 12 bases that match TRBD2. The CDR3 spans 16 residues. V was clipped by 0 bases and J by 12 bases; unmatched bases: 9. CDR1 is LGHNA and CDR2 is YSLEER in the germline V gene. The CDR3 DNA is TGCGCCAGCAGCCAAGATCCGACTAGCGGGGGTCAGGGGCAGTTCTTC. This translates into CASSQDPTSGGQGQFF.

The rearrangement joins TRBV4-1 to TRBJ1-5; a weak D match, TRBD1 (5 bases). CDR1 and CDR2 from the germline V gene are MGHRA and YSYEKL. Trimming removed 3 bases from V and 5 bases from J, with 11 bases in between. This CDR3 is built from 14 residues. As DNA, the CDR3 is TGCGCCAGCAGCCAGACGGACAATTATCAGCCCCAGCATTTT. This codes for CASSQTDNYQPQHF.

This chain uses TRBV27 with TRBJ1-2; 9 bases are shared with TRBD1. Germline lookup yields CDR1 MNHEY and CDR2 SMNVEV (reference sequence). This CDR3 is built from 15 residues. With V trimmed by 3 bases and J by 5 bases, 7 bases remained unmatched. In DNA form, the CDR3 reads TGTGCCAGCAGTTTTGGGGACAGGGATTGGTATGGCTACACCTTC. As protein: CASSFGDRDWYGYTF.